Listed below are T cell receptor beta chains from one sample, sequenced in a study of cytomegalovirus exposure and HLA in healthy donors. The assay was immunoSEQ multiplex PCR, and TCRdb's table has in-frame clones only and misses some. Among about 180,000 clones listed, about 69% were seen once. The source material was PBMCs. Receptor source: a male donor in good health and CMV-seronegative. Each CDR3 is given with its conserved first and last residue. D genes are given only for firm matches. Rows may omit the clone size; those that give it use once, few, many or a size class.

j_call clone_size v_call d_call cdr3_nt cdr3_aa
TRBJ2-1 . TRBV7-9 TRBD2 TGTGCCAGCAGCCTCCGACTAGCGGGGGCCTACAATGAGCAGTTCTTC CASSLRLAGAYNEQFF
TRBJ1-4 . TRBV6-1 . TGTGCCAGCAGTGAACCCCAGGGGAAGGGTGAAAAACTGTTTTTT CASSEPQGKGEKLFF
TRBJ2-2 . TRBV5-4 TRBD2 TGTGCCAGCAGCTCCGGACTAGGTGGGACCGGGGAGCTGTTTTTT CASSSGLGGTGELFF
TRBJ2-3 . TRBV6-4 TRBD2 TGTGCCAGCAGTGACGGGCGGGGGGGCACAGATACGCAGTATTTT CASSDGRGGTDTQYF
TRBJ1-1 . TRBV27 TRBD1 TGTGCCAGCAGCCTGAGGTGGGGGCAGGGGGCGCGGGGGAACACTGAAGCTTTCTTT CASSLRWGQGARGNTEAFF
TRBJ1-1 . TRBV28 . TGTGCCACCAGTTCGGGTTACAGCGGCCAAATTATGAACACTGAAGCTTTCTTT CATSSGYSGQIMNTEAFF
TRBJ2-3 few TRBV2 TRBD2 TGTGCCAGCAGTGATATAGCGGGGGATCACACAGATACGCAGTATTTT CASSDIAGDHTDTQYF
TRBJ1-4 few TRBV18 TRBD1 TGTGCCAGCTCACGACAGGGACGGTGGAATAATGAAAAACTGTTTTTT CASSRQGRWNNEKLFF
TRBJ2-5 . TRBV7-3 . TGTGCCAGCAGCTTAGGCTGGCAAGAGACCCAGTACTTC CASSLGWQETQYF
TRBJ1-2 . TRBV28 TRBD1 TGTGCCAGCAGACTGACAGGGGGCGGCTATGGCTACACCTTC CASRLTGGGYGYTF
TRBJ2-5 . TRBV5-4 . TGTGCCAGCAGCCCCGTGGGCGGGGGCCGATTTCAACAAGAGACCCAGTACTTC CASSPVGGGRFQQETQYF
TRBJ1-2 . TRBV15 TRBD1 TGTGCCACCAGCAGAGAAGGACAGGGGGTTAGTGGCTACACCTTC CATSREGQGVSGYTF
TRBJ1-5 . TRBV6-6 . TGTGCCAGCAGTTTGACTGGGTACGGCAATCAGCCCCAGCATTTT CASSLTGYGNQPQHF
TRBJ2-5 . TRBV6-1 TRBD1 TGTGCCAGCAGTGAATACTGGACAGGGGGCCAAGAGACCCAGTACTTC CASSEYWTGGQETQYF
TRBJ2-3 . TRBV7-7 TRBD2 TGTGCCAGCAGCTCCGCCGCGGGAGTTGGAGATACGCAGTATTTT CASSSAAGVGDTQYF
TRBJ2-7 . TRBV4-1 TRBD1 TGCGCCAGCACCCCGGGACAGGGCTCCGAGCAGTACTTC CASTPGQGSEQYF
TRBJ2-5 few TRBV15 TRBD2 TGTGCCACCAGCAGACCCGAAATTCGTCGGACTAGCGGCCAAGAGACCCAGTACTTC CATSRPEIRRTSGQETQYF